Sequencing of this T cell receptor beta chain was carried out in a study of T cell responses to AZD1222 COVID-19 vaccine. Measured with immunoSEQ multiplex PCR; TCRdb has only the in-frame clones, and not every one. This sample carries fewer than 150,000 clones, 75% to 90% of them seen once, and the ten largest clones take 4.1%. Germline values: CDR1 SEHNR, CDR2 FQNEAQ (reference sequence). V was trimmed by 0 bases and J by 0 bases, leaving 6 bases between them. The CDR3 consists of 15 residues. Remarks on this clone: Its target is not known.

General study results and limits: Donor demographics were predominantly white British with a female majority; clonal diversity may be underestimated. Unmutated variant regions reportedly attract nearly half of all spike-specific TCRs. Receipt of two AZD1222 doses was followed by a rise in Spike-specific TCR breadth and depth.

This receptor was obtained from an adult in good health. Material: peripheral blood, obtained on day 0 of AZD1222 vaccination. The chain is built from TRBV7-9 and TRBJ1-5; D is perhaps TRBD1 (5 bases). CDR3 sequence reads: CASSLAGGSNQPQHF. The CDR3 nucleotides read TGTGCCAGCAGCTTAGCTGGGGGTAGCAATCAGCCCCAGCATTTT.